Following are 24 T cell receptor beta chains from one sample sequenced in a study of blood T cells in healthy people across ages. For the second PCR, which ran for 7 to 11 cycles, a sample-barcoded 5' primer and a J-beta primer mix were used. TCRdb passed the 5' RACE reads through MiXCR, listing each CDR3 protein once. The repertoire includes about 640,000 distinct CDR3 sequences, less than 35% of them detected once, and about 15% sits in the top ten. The source material was blood. All receptors come from a woman aged 80 or older in good health.

This clonotype occurred a few times. J is TRBJ1-2 and V is TRBV30; 11 nucleotides agree with TRBD1. The CDR3 consists of 14 residues. CDR1 and CDR2 from the germline V gene are GTSNPN and SVGIG (reference sequence). J lost 8 bases, V lost 1 base, and 6 bases had no gene match. In nucleotides, the CDR3 is TGTGCCTGGAGTGAAGGACAGGGGGCTGCCGGCTACACCTTC. Protein: CAWSEGQGAAGYTF.

This clonotype was picked up many times. The chain joins TRBV12-5 to TRBJ2-1; D is unclear. The CDR3 totals 12 residues. Trimming cost V 3 bases and J 10 bases, with 10 bases left between them. Germline V CDR1 and CDR2: LGHNT, FRNRAP. The CDR3 sequence: CASGFLSSEQFF. CDR3 in DNA: TGTGCTAGTGGTTTCCTGAGCAGCGAGCAGTTCTTC.

This clonotype has a handful of counts. A much larger clone lies a single base off, so this may be a read error. This chain uses TRBV7-9 with TRBJ2-6, with D unresolved. V lost 1 base and J lost 2, with 6 bases in between. The CDR3 runs 15 residues. Per the germline V gene, CDR1 is SEHNR and CDR2 is FQNEAQ (reference sequence). The CDR3 nucleotides read TGTGCCAGCAGCTTAGGGACGGCTGGGGCCAACGTCCTGACTTTC. Its protein product is CASSLGTAGANVLTF.

This clonotype is a singleton in its sample. The rearrangement uses TRBV9 and TRBJ1-2, with 7 bases aligning to TRBD1. V lost 0 bases to trimming and J lost 4 bases; unmatched junction nucleotides: 6. Germline values: CDR1 SGDLS, CDR2 YYNGEE. The length of the CDR3 is 15 residues. In nucleotides, the CDR3 is TGTGCCAGCAGCGTAGCCGGAGGGGGCGTCTATGGCTACACCTTC. Encoded protein: CASSVAGGGVYGYTF. The full variable domain, its missing parts supplied by reference TRBV9 and TRBJ1-2, is DSGVTQTPKHLITATGQRVTLRCSPRSGDLSVYWYQQSLDQGLQFLIQYYNGEERAKGNILERFSAQQFPDLHSELNLSSLELGDSALYFCASSVAGGGVYGYTFGSGTRLTVV.

The gene calls are TRBV9 and TRBJ1-1; D call uncertain. This CDR3 is 14 amino acids long. Germline CDR1 and CDR2: SGDLS and YYNGEE. V lost 2 bases, J lost 0 bases, and 8 bases lay in between. The DNA of the CDR3 is TGTGCCAGCAGCGTGGGCCGGGTGAACACTGAAGCTTTCTTT. It translates to CASSVGRVNTEAFF.

Remarks on this clonotype: One junction end disagrees with the germline gene, perhaps due to a read error. V and J are TRBV7-6 and TRBJ2-7, with D uncertain. The J call may be wrong; the DNA end is better matched by TRBJ2-5. The CDR3 runs 12 residues. Germline V gives CDR1 SGHVS, CDR2 FNYEAQ. The CDR3 DNA is TGTGCCGGCAGCTTAGAGGAAGAGACCCAGTACTTC. Residues: CAGSLEEETQYF.

This clonotype was detected ten times or more. The chain recombines TRBV20-1 with TRBJ2-7; D ambiguous. V lost 0 bases and J 6 bases, leaving 15 bases between the germline ends. This CDR3 is built from 14 residues. Germline CDR1 is DFQATT and CDR2 is SNEGSKA (reference sequence). The CDR3 region is CSARDPRYVREQYF. Here the CDR3 DNA reads TGCAGTGCTAGAGACCCTCGATACGTCCGCGAGCAGTACTTC.

There are many counts of this clonotype. The chain joins TRBV12-3 or TRBV12-4 to TRBJ1-6; 10 nucleotides align to TRBD1. The V and J ends lost 5 bases and 5 bases, in that order; junction bases with no gene match: 3. The CDR3 has 15 residues. CDR3 amino acids: CASSGGTGDNSPLHF. The CDR3 DNA follows: TGTGCCAGCAGTGGTGGGACAGGGGATAATTCACCCCTCCACTTT.

CDR3 nucleotides: TGTGCCAGCAGCAAAGGGGTTGTTGTCTACAATGAGCAGTTCTTC. This codes for CASSKGVVVYNEQFF. V is TRBV25-1 and J is TRBJ2-1; TRBD1 is a possible D gene (5 bases). Trimming cost V 6 bases and J 3 bases, with 15 bases left between them. CDR1 MGHDK and CDR2 SYGVNS come from the germline V gene. The CDR3 totals 15 residues.

This clonotype was recorded many times. One end of the junction fails to match germline, which may point to a read error. This chain joins TRBV7-2 and TRBJ1-5; 9 bases match TRBD1. This CDR3 is built from 15 residues. Germline V gene sequence: CDR1 SGHTA, CDR2 FQGNSA. The CDR3 reads CASSSGQGSTQPQHF. For the CDR3, the DNA is TGTGCCAGCAGCTCGGGACAGGGAAGCACTCAGCCCCAGCATTTT.

The sample holds a few counts of this clonotype. A much larger clone lies one base from this, so it may be a read error. This rearrangement joins TRBV7-2 to TRBJ2-7; TRBD2 agrees at 7 bases. J gave up 9 bases and V 5 bases, and 16 bases lay outside the gene matches. The CDR3 covers 15 residues. Germline values: CDR1 SGHTA, CDR2 FQGNSA. CDR3 amino acids: CASSESGVSYNGQYF. DNA of the CDR3: TGTGCCAGCAGCGAGAGCGGGGTCTCCTACAATGGGCAGTACTTC.

At least ten counts were recorded for this clonotype. J is TRBJ2-7 and V is TRBV30; the D call may be TRBD1 or TRBD2 (6 bases each). The germline CDR1 and CDR2 sequences are GTSNPN and SVGIG (reference sequence). Between the trimmed V and J ends, which lost 1 base and 0 bases, there was a span of 25 bases. The CDR3 sequence is 19 residues long. The CDR3 spells CAWSAPRGPRSGPSYEQYF. The CDR3 bases are TGTGCCTGGAGTGCCCCTCGGGGGCCAAGGAGCGGGCCCTCCTACGAGCAGTACTTC. Full variable domain (outside the CDR3, taken from reference TRBV30 and TRBJ2-7): SQTIHQWPATLVQPVGSPLSLECTVEGTSNPNLYWYRQAAGRGLQLLFYSVGIGQISSEVPQNLSASRPQDRQFILSSKKLLLSDSGFYLCAWSAPRGPRSGPSYEQYFGPGTRLTVT.

This clonotype was detected only once. The chain carries TRBV20-1 and TRBJ2-3, with a weak D call TRBD1 (6 bases). The germline V gene encodes CDR1 DFQATT and CDR2 SNEGSKA (reference sequence). Trimming removed 3 bases at V and 3 bases at J, with 25 bases between. This CDR3 contains 18 residues. CDR3 loop: CSARGLGQSPLWTDTQYF. The CDR3 DNA reads TGCAGTGCTAGGGGGCTCGGACAGTCGCCACTGTGGACAGATACGCAGTATTTT.

In its sample, this clonotype was seen many times. This chain links TRBV24-1 with TRBJ1-4; 8 bases fit TRBD1. V was clipped by 7 bases and J by 5 bases; unmatched bases: 8. Germline CDR1 is KGHDR and CDR2 is SFDVKD. This CDR3 contains 15 residues. CDR3 amino acids: CATREAGTGNEKLFF. The DNA for the CDR3 is TGTGCCACCAGGGAAGCCGGGACAGGAAATGAAAAACTGTTTTTT.

This clonotype was picked up a small number of times. A much larger clone lies a single base off, so this may be a read error. The V and J genes are TRBV20-1 and TRBJ2-7, with D unresolved. The CDR3 runs 13 residues. From germline, CDR1 is DFQATT and CDR2 SNEGSKA (reference sequence). The ends were cut back, 1 base at V and 7 bases at J, with 14 bases in the middle. As DNA, the CDR3 is TGCAGTGCTAGAGGACGGCCGAACAATGAGCAGTACTTC. It specifies CSARGRPNNEQYF.

This clonotype was detected a few times. The chain couples TRBV19 to TRBJ1-4; no reliable D call. The CDR3 is 11 residues long. The germline gives CDR1 LNHDA, CDR2 SQIVND (reference sequence). Trimming stripped 5 bases from V and 8 bases from J, with 6 bases between. CDR3 DNA: TGTGCCAGTAGTCGCTGGGAAAAACTGTTTTTT. It translates to CASSRWEKLFF.

This clonotype was picked up many times. J is TRBJ2-7 and V is TRBV5-1; unclear D gene. CDR1 and CDR2 from the germline V gene are SGHRS and YFSETQ. V gave up 3 bases and J gave up 4 bases, with 14 bases separating them. This CDR3 has 14 amino acids. The CDR3 DNA sequence: TGCGCCAGCAGCTCCGACGGGCCTCGGTACGAGCAGTACTTC. Residues: CASSSDGPRYEQYF.

J is TRBJ2-1 and V is TRBV4-3, with D uncertain. The V and J ends lost 0 bases and 6 bases respectively, with 9 bases between them. The germline CDR1 and CDR2 sequences are LGHNA and YSLEER. This CDR3 is 14 amino acids long. CDR3 nucleotides: TGCGCCAGCAGCCAAGAGCTTGAGTTCAATGAGCAGTTCTTC. Translation: CASSQELEFNEQFF.

This clonotype showed up many times. The chain joins TRBV12-3 or TRBV12-4 to TRBJ2-4; D possibly matches TRBD1 or TRBD2 (7 bases each). The CDR3 extends over 14 amino acids. The germline V and J ends were trimmed by 5 bases and 1 base, with 9 bases remaining between them. The CDR3 DNA reads as TGTGCCAGCAGTCAGGGGGGGGCCAAAAACATTCAGTACTTC. Translated: CASSQGGAKNIQYF.

The J gene is TRBJ2-7, the V gene TRBV5-1, with TRBD2 identical over 10 bases. V trimming: 0 bases; J trimming: 2 bases; junction bases outside the gene matches: 2. The CDR3 spans 15 residues. Germline V CDR1 and CDR2: SGHRS, YFSETQ. CDR3 in DNA: TGCGCCAGCAGCTTGGTTAGCGGGGGGCCCTACGAGCAGTACTTC. Its protein product is CASSLVSGGPYEQYF.

The V call is TRBV6-1, the J call TRBJ1-6; D gene uncertain. The CDR3 contains 13 residues. Trimming took off 2 bases at V and 6 bases at J, with 5 bases between the two ends. Germline CDR1 and CDR2: MNHNS and SASEGT. The CDR3 DNA is TGTGCCAGCAGTGAACTTATTAATTCACCCCTCCACTTT. It yields the protein CASSELINSPLHF.

The V and J genes are TRBV6-1 and TRBJ2-2; D is ambiguous. The CDR3 is made up of 12 amino acids. Germline V gene sequence: CDR1 MNHNS, CDR2 SASEGT. Trimming cost V 3 bases and J 7 bases, with 6 bases left between them. The CDR3 reads CASSDGFGELFF. The CDR3 region has the DNA TGTGCCAGCAGTGACGGGTTCGGGGAGCTGTTTTTT.

This clonotype was counted many times. The gene calls are TRBV3-1 and TRBJ2-3; the match to TRBD1 covers 9 bases. The CDR3 runs 16 residues. From germline, CDR1 is LGHDT and CDR2 YNNKEL (reference sequence). The junction had 3 bases not matched to a gene; V was cut back by 1 base and J by 1 base. The CDR3 protein is CASSQADRGGTDTQYF. CDR3 DNA: TGTGCCAGCAGCCAAGCCGACAGGGGGGGCACAGATACGCAGTATTTT.

This clonotype was seen a handful of times. The rearrangement links TRBV3-1 to TRBJ2-2, with D possibly TRBD2 on 6 matching bases. V gave up 4 bases and J gave up 1 base, with 10 bases separating them. Germline-derived CDR1 and CDR2 are LGHDT and YNNKEL (reference sequence). The CDR3 is 15 amino acids. CDR3 bases: TGTGCCAGCAGCCCTGGGGACTGGAACACCGGGGAGCTGTTTTTT. As protein: CASSPGDWNTGELFF.